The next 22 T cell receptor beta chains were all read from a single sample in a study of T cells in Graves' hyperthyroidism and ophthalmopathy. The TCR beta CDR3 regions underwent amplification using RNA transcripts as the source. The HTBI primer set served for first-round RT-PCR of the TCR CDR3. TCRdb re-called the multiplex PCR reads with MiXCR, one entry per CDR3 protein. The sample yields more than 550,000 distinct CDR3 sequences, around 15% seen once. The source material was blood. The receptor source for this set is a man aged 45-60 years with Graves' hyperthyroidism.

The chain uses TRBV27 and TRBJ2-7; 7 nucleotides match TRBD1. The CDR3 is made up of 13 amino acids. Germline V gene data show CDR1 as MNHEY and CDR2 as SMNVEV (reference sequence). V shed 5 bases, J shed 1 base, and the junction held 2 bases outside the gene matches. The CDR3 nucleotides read TGTGCCAGCAGTGTCAGGGGGTCCTACGAGCAGTACTTC. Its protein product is CASSVRGSYEQYF.

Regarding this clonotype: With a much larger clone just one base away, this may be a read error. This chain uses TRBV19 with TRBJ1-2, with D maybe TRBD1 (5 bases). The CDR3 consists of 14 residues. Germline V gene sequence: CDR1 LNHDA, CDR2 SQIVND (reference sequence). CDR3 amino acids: CSSSIGRGNYGYTF. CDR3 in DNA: TGTTCCAGTAGTATCGGAAGGGGAAACTATGGCTACACCTTC.

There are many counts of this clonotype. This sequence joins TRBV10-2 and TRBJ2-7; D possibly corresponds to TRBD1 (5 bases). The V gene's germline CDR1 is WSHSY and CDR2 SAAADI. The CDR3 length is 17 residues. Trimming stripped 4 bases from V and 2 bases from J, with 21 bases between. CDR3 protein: CASSGQGMVLMTYEQYF. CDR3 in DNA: TGCGCCAGCAGTGGGCAGGGCATGGTACTTATGACCTACGAGCAGTACTTC.

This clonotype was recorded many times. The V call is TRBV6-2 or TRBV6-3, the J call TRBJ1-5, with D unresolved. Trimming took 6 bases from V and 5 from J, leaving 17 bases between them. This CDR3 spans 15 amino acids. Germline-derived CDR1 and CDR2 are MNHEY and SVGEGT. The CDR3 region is CASSKMDGLHQPQHF. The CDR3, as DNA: TGTGCCAGCAGCAAAATGGACGGGCTCCATCAGCCCCAGCATTTT.

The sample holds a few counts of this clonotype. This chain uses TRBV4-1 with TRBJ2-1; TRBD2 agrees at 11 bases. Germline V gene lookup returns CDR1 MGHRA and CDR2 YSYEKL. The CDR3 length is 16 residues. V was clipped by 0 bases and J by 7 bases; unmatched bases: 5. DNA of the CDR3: TGCGCCAGCAGCCAAGAGCTAGCGGGAGGATTGAATGAGCAGTTCTTC. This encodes CASSQELAGGLNEQFF.

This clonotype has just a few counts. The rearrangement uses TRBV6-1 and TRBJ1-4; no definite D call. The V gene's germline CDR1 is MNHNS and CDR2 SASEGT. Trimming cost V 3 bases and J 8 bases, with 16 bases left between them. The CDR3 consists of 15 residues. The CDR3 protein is CASSDGRINVEKLFF. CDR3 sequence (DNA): TGTGCCAGCAGTGATGGGCGGATAAATGTGGAAAAACTGTTTTTT.

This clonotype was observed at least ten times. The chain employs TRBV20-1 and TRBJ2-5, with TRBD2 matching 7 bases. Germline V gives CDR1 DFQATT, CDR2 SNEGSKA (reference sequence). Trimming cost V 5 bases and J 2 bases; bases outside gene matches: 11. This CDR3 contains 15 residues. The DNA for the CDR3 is TGCAGTGCTGTCGGGGCTAGCGGACTACAAGAGACCCAGTACTTC. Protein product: CSAVGASGLQETQYF.

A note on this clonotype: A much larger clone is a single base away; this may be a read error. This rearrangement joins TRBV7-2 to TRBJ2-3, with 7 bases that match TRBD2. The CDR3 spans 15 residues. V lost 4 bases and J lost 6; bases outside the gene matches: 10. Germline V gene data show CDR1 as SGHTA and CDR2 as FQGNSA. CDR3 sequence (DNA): TGTGCCAGCAGCTCAAGCGGGGAACCCGGGGATACGCAGTATTTT. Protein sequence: CASSSSGEPGDTQYF. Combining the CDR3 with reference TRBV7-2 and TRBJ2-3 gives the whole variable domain GAGVSQSPSNKVTEKGKDVELRCDPISGHTALYWYRQSLGQGLEFLIYFQGNSAPDKSGLPSDRFSAERTGGSVSTLTIQRTQQEDSAVYLCASSSSGEPGDTQYFGPGTRLTVL.

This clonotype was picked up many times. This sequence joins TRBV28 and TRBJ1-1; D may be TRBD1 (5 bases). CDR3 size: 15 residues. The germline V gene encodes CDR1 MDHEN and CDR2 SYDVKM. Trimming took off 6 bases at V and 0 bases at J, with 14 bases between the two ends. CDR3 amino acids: CASSQGPRVNTEAFF. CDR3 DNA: TGTGCCAGCAGCCAGGGACCGAGGGTGAACACTGAAGCTTTCTTT.

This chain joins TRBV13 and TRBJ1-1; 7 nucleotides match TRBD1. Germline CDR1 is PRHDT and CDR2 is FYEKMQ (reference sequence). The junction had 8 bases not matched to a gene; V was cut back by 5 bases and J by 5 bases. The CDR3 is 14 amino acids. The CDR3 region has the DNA TGTGCCAGCAGCGGGCCTGACAGGGTGACTGAAGCTTTCTTT. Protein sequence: CASSGPDRVTEAFF. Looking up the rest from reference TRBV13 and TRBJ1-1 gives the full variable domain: AAGVIQSPRHLIKEKRETATLKCYPIPRHDTVYWYQQGPGQDPQFLISFYEKMQSDKGSIPDRFSAQQFSDYHSELNMSSLELGDSALYFCASSGPDRVTEAFFGQGTRLTVV.

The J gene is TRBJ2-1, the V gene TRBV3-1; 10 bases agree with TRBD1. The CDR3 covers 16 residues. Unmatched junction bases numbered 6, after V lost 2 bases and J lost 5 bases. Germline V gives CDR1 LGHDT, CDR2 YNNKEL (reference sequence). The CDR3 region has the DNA TGTGCCAGCAGCCAACCGGGACAGGGGTATCACAATGAGCAGTTCTTC. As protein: CASSQPGQGYHNEQFF.

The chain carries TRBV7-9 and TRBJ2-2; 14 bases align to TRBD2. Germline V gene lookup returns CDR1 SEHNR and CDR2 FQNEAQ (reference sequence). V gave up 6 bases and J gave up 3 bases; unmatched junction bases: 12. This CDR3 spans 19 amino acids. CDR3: CASSPRGLAGVRYTGELFF. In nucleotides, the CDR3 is TGTGCCAGCAGTCCCCGGGGACTAGCGGGAGTAAGGTACACCGGGGAGCTGTTTTTT. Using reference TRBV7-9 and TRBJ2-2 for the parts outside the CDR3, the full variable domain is DTGVSQNPRHKITKRGQNVTFRCDPISEHNRLYWYRQTLGQGPEFLTYFQNEAQLEKSRLLSDRFSAERPKGSFSTLEIQRTEQGDSAMYLCASSPRGLAGVRYTGELFFGEGSRLTVL.

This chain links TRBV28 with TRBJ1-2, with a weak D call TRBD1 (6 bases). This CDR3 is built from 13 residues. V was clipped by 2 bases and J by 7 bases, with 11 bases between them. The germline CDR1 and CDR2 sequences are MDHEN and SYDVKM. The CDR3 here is CASSLPTGRGYTF. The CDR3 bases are TGTGCCAGCAGTTTACCGACAGGTCGTGGCTACACCTTC.

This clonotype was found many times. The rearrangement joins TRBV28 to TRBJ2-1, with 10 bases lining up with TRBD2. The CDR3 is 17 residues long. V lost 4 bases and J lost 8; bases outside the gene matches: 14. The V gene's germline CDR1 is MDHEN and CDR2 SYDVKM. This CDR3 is CASSSRLAGLQMDEQFF. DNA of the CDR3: TGTGCCAGCAGTTCCCGACTAGCGGGCTTACAGATGGATGAGCAGTTCTTC.

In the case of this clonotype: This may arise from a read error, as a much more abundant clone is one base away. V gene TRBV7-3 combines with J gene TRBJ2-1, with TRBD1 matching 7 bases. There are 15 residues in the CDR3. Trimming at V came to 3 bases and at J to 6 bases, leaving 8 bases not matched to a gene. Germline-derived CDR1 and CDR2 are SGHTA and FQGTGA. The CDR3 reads CASSFTGEGCNEQFF. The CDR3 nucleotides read TGTGCCAGCAGCTTTACAGGGGAAGGGTGCAATGAGCAGTTCTTC.

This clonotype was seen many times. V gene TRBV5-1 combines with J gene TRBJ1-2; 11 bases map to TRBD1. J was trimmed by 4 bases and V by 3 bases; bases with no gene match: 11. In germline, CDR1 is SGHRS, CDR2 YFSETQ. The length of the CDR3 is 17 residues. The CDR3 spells CASSSHSRTGGVYGYTF. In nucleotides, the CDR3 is TGCGCCAGCAGCTCCCACTCCCGGACAGGGGGCGTCTATGGCTACACCTTC.

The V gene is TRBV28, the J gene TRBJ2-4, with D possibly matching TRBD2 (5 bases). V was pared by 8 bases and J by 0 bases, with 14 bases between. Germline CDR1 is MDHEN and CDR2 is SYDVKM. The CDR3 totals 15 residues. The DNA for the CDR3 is TGTGCCAGCCAACGAGTCGGACTAGCCAAAAACATTCAGTACTTC. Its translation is CASQRVGLAKNIQYF.

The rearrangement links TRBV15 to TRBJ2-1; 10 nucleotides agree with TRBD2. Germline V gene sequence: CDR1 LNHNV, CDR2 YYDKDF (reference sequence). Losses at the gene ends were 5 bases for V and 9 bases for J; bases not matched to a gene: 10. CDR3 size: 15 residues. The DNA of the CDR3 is TGTGCCACCAGCCCTAGCGGGAGTGTGAGGTTTGAGCAGTTCTTC. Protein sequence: CATSPSGSVRFEQFF.

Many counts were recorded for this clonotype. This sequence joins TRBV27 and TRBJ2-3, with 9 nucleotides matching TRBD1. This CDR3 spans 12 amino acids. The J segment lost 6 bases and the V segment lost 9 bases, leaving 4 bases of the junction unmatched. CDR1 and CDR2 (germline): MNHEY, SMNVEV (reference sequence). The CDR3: CASRTGADTQYF. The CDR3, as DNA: TGTGCCAGTCGGACAGGGGCCGATACGCAGTATTTT.

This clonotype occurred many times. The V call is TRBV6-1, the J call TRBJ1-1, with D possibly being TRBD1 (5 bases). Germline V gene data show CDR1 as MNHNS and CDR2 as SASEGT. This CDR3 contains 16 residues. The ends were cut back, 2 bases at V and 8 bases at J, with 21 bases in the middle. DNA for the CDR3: TGTGCCAGCAGTGAATTGGGGGGAGTATCAGGGACCGAAGCTTTCTTT. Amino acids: CASSELGGVSGTEAFF.

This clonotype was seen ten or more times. The CDR3 bases are TGTGCCAGCAGCCCATATGGGCGGGGGGGGGCAGATACGCAGTATTTT. Residues: CASSPYGRGGADTQYF. V and J are TRBV12-3 or TRBV12-4 and TRBJ2-3; the match to TRBD2 covers 9 bases. Trimming took 6 bases from V and 4 from J; bases not matched to a gene: 11. The CDR3 runs 16 residues.

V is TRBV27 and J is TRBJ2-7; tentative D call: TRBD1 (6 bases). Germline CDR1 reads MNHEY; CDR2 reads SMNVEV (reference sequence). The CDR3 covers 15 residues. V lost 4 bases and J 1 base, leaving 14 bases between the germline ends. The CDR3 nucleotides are TGTGCCAGCAGTTCGTGGGCCAGGGGATCCTACGAGCAGTACTTC. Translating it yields CASSSWARGSYEQYF.